The rows below give T cell receptor beta chains drawn from one sample of a study of PD-L1 blockade in urothelial cancer. Assay used: immunoSEQ multiplex PCR; TCRdb lists only in-frame clones, some missing. The table records 30,000 to 40,000 clones, around four fifths of them present only once. Sample: PBMCs, taken around atezolizumab (anti-PD-L1) treatment. These receptors originate from an elderly man with urothelial cancer. Both conserved end residues are part of each CDR3. The D gene is left open where the match is weak. Clone size is stated in some rows and not others, as once, few, many or a class when expanded.

TRBD1	NA	TRBV7-7	TRBJ2-7	TGTGCCAGCAGCGCCTCCGGGACAGGGGTCGGCGAGCAGTACTTC	CASSASGTGVGEQYF
NA	NA	TRBV19	TRBJ2-3	TGTGCCAGTAGTATATCACGCGGGATAATAGATACGCAGTATTTT	CASSISRGIIDTQYF
NA	NA	TRBV5-1	TRBJ1-3	TGCGCCAGCAGCTTGGGGTCGAGTACGGCTGGAAACACCATATATTTT	CASSLGSSTAGNTIYF
TRBD1	NA	TRBV19	TRBJ1-3	TGTGCCAGTATGACTATAACAGGGGCGTTTGGTGGAAACACCATATATTTT	CASMTITGAFGGNTIYF
NA	NA	TRBV9	TRBJ1-3	TGTGCCAGCAGCGTAGCCCCCCCGGGGAGCTCTGGAAACACCATATATTTT	CASSVAPPGSSGNTIYF
NA	NA	TRBV5-4	TRBJ2-3	TGTGCCAGCAGCTTGGGATCGGGCACAGATACGCAGTATTTT	CASSLGSGTDTQYF
NA	NA	TRBV7-9	TRBJ1-5	TGTGCCAGCAGGCCCTGGCAGGGAGGGCGGCATTTT	CASRPWQGGRHF
NA	NA	TRBV9	TRBJ1-2	NA	CASSVGTGSLYGHTF
NA	NA	TRBV30	TRBJ2-5	TGTGCCTGGAGTGTCCCCACGGGAGCGCAAGAGACCCAGTACTTC	CAWSVPTGAQETQYF
TRBD1	NA	TRBV5-1	TRBJ1-1	TGCGCCAGCAGCTTGGAGGGCAGGGGGCGCACTGAAGCTTTCTTT	CASSLEGRGRTEAFF
NA	NA	TRBV7-2	TRBJ1-3	TGTGCCAGCAGCATTGACAGTTCCCCTGGAAACACCATATATTTT	CASSIDSSPGNTIYF
NA	NA	TRBV18	TRBJ1-3	TGTGCCAGCTCACCCGGACAGAGCTCTGGAAACACCATATATTTT	CASSPGQSSGNTIYF
TRBD1	NA	TRBV7-9	TRBJ1-5	TGTGCCAGCAGCCAAGGACAGGGGGCACAATTATACAATCAGCCCCAGCATTTT	CASSQGQGAQLYNQPQHF
NA	once	TRBV18	TRBJ1-5	TGTGCCAGCTCACTTCCGGGACTCCTGGAGCCCCAGCATTTT	CASSLPGLLEPQHF
NA	NA	TRBV2	TRBJ2-1	TGTGCCAGCAGTGAAATAGTGGGGGCGGGAGTGGGCAATGAGCAGTTCTTC	CASSEIVGAGVGNEQFF